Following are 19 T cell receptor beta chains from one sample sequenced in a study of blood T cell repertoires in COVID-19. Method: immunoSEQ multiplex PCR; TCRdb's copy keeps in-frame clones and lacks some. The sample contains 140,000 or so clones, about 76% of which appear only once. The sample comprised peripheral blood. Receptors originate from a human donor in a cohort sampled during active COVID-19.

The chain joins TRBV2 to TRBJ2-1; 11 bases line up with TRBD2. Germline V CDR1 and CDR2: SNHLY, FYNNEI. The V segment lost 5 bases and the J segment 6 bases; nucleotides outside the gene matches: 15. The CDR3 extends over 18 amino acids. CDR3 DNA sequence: TGTGCCAGCAGTATAACTAGCGGGAGATGGATAGGAACCAATGAGCAGTTCTTC. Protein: CASSITSGRWIGTNEQFF.

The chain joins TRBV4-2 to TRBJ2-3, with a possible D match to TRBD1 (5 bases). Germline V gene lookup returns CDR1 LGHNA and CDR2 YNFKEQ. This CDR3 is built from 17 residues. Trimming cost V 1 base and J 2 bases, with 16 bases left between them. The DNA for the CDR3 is TGTGCCAGCAGCCAAGTGGGGCGAAACTATGACACAGATACGCAGTATTTT. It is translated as CASSQVGRNYDTDTQYF.

The CDR3 sequence: CASSYLAGQGPSEQYF. The CDR3 region has the DNA TGTGCCAGCAGTTACCTAGCGGGACAGGGGCCTAGCGAGCAGTACTTC. The chain joins TRBV6-5 to TRBJ2-7; possible D gene TRBD1, 10 bases. V was shortened by 2 bases and J by 6 bases, with 20 bases between the two germline ends. The CDR3 is 16 amino acids. The V gene's germline CDR1 is MNHEY and CDR2 SVGAGI.

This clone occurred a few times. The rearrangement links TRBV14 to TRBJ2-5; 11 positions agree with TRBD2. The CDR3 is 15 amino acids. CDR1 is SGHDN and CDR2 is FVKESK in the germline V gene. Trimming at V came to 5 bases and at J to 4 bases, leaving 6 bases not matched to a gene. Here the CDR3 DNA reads TGTGCCAGCAGCTACCATAGCGGGAGGGGAGAGACCCAGTACTTC. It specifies CASSYHSGRGETQYF.

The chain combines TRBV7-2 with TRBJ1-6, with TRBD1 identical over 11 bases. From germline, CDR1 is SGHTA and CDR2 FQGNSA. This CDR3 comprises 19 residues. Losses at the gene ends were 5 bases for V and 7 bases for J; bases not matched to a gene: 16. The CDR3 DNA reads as TGTGCCAGCAGCCATATCCCCCGACGGACAGGGGGCAACAATTCACCCCTCCACTTT. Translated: CASSHIPRRTGGNNSPLHF.

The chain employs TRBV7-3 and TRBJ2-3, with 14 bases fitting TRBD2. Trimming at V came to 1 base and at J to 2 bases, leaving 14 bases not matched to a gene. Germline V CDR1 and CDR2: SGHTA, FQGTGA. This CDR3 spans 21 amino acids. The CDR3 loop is CASSLKGLAGALRGHTDTQYF. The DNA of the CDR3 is TGTGCCAGCAGCTTAAAGGGACTAGCGGGAGCACTGAGGGGGCACACAGATACGCAGTATTTT.

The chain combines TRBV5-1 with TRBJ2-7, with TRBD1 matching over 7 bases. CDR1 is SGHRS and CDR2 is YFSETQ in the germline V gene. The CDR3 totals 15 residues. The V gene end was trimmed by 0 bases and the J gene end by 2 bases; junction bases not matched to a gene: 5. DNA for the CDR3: TGCGCCAGCAGCTTGGGGACAGGAATTACCTACGAGCAGTACTTC. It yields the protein CASSLGTGITYEQYF.

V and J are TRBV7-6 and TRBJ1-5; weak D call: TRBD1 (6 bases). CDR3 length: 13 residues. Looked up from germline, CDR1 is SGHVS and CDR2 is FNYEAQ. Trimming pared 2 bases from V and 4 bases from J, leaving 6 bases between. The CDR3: CASSLRGNQPQHF. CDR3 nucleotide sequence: TGTGCCAGCAGCTTAAGGGGGAATCAGCCCCAGCATTTT.

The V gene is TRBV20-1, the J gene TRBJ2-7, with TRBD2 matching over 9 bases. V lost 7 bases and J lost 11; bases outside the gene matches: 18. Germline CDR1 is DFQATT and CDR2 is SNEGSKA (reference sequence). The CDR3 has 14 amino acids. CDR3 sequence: CSVSRGFSVAGEYF. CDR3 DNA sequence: TGCAGTGTTAGTAGAGGGTTCTCAGTAGCGGGGGAGTACTTC.

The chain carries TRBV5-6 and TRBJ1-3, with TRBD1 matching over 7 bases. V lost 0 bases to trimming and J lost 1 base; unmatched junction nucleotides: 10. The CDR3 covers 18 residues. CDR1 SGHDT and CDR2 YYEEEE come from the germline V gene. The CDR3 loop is CASSLAWTGSLSGNTIYF. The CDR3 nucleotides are TGTGCCAGCAGCTTGGCCTGGACAGGTTCACTATCTGGAAACACCATATATTTT.

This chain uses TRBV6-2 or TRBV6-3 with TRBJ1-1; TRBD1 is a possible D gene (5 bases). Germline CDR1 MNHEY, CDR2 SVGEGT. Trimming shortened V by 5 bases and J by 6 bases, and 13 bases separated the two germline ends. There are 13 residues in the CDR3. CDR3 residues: CASSMGGTAEAFF. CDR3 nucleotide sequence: TGTGCCAGCAGTATGGGGGGGACTGCTGAAGCTTTCTTT.

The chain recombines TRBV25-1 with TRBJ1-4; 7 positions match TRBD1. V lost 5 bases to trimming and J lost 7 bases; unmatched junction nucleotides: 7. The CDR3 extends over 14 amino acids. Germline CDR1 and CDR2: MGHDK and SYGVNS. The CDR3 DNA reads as TGTGCCAGCAGTTCGGCAGGGGGTGGTGAAAAACTGTTTTTT. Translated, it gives CASSSAGGGEKLFF.

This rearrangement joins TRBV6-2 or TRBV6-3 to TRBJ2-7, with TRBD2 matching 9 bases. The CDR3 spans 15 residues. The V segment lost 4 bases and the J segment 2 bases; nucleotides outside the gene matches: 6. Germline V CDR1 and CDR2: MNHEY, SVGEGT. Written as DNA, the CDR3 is TGTGCCAGCAGTTCCCCTAGCGGGGTACCCTACGAGCAGTACTTC. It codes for CASSSPSGVPYEQYF.

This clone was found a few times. This CDR3 reads CASSTGTGVGYTF. The CDR3 nucleotides are TGTGCCAGCAGCACCGGGACAGGGGTTGGCTACACCTTC. The V and J genes are TRBV7-2 and TRBJ1-2, with 10 bases fitting TRBD1. Losses at the gene ends were 5 bases for V and 7 bases for J; bases not matched to a gene: 4. The CDR3 runs 13 residues. CDR1 is SGHTA, CDR2 FQGNSA, per germline.

The CDR3 sequence is CASSPTLGVSYEQYF. CDR3 DNA sequence: TGCGCCAGCAGCCCAACCCTGGGAGTCTCCTACGAGCAGTACTTC. The chain couples TRBV5-1 to TRBJ2-7; a weak D match, TRBD2 (5 bases). The germline CDR1 and CDR2 sequences are SGHRS and YFSETQ. Deletions cut 4 bases from V and 0 bases from J, with 14 bases between. The CDR3 contains 15 residues.

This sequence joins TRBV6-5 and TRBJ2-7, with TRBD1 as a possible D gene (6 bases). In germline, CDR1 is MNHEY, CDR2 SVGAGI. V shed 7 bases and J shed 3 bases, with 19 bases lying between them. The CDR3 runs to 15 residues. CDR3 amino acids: CASTLRGQSNYEQYF. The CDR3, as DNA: TGTGCCAGCACCCTACGGGGACAATCGAACTACGAGCAGTACTTC.

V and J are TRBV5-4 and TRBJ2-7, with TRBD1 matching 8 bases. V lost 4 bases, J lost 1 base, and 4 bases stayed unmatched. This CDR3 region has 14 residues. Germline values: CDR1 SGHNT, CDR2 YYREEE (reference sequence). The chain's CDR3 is CASSHRQGSYEQYF. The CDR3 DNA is TGTGCCAGCAGCCATAGACAGGGGTCCTACGAGCAGTACTTC.

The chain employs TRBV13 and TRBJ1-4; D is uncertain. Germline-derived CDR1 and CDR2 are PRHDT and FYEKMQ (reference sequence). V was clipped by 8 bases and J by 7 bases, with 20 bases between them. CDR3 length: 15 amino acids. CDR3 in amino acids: CASPEASSSGEKLFF. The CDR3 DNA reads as TGTGCCAGCCCTGAGGCGAGCTCCTCCGGTGAAAAACTGTTTTTT.

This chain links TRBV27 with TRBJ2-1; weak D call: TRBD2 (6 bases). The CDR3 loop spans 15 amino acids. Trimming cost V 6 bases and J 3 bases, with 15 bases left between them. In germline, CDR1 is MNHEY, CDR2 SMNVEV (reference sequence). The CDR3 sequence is CASRKTGTHYNEQFF. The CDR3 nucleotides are TGTGCCAGCAGGAAAACCGGGACTCACTACAATGAGCAGTTCTTC.